This T cell receptor (beta chain) stems from a study of spatial heterogeneity in lung cancer. Study details: Counts of TCR transcripts in tumor regions correlated strongly with a T cell module score (derived from matched bulk RNA-seq). The library had UMIs, and each TCR and UMI pair averaged more than ten raw reads.

The CDR3 spans 16 residues. Germline values: CDR1 MGHRA, CDR2 YSYEKL. V gave up 2 bases and J gave up 4 bases; unmatched junction bases: 7. This clonotype occurred many times. What it binds is not known. TCRdb itself ran the 5' RACE reads through MiXCR, one entry per CDR3 protein. The table records some 20,000 distinct CDR3 sequences, 15% to 20% of them present only once. Specified time point: sample taken at primary tumor resection. 55 to 80 TRACERx patients with early, untreated non-small cell lung cancer donated samples. Sequencing covered unsorted whole RNA taken from tumor, nontumor lung or frozen PBMC. The study's findings and limits: Counts that tracked tumor mutation counts were those of expanded intratumoral alpha and beta TCRs.

V and J are TRBV4-1 and TRBJ2-1, with 8 nucleotides matching TRBD1. This receptor was identified in a female donor with early-stage non-small cell lung cancer. This sample comprised lung tumor tissue, obtained at surgery. The CDR3 sequence is CASSQLDRVRYNEQFF. CDR3 bases: TGCGCCAGCAGCCAATTGGACAGGGTCCGGTACAATGAGCAGTTCTTC.